This entry is about one T cell receptor beta chain. The authors' processing: Estimation of nucleated cell counts relied on the amplification of reference gene primers. Here immunoSEQ multiplex PCR was the method, and the copy in TCRdb shows in-frame clones only, minus some. V and J calls and clone size are copied from that table; D and trimming were computed from the DNA. This table has fewer than 100,000 clones, more than 75% appearing once. This sample was taken from a study of blood T cell repertoires in COVID-19. Study as a whole: PBMCs, B-cell-depleted T cells, or T cells provided the cDNA or gDNA that made up the material.

This CDR3 is 15 amino acids long. Trimming stripped 3 bases from V and 2 bases from J, with 12 bases between. Germline V gene sequence: CDR1 KGHSH, CDR2 LQKENI. The V call is TRBV18, the J call TRBJ2-3; D remains ambiguous. The sample consisted of peripheral blood. The receptor comes from a human donor in a cohort sampled during active COVID-19. Written as DNA, the CDR3 is TGTGCCAGCTCACCCGGTCGAGGTGACACAGATACGCAGTATTTT. Translation gives CASSPGRGDTDTQYF.